What follows are 10 T cell receptor beta chains derived from one specimen sequenced in a study of cytomegalovirus exposure and HLA in healthy donors. 60 Vbeta and 13 Jbeta primers were used in PCR. The protocol was immunoSEQ multiplex PCR, while the TCRdb copy is restricted to in-frame clones and leaves out a portion. The table records about 160,000 clones, around 80% of them present only once. The specimen was PBMCs. The receptors were gathered from a woman between 50 and 59 years old in good health and CMV-seropositive.

V usage is TRBV7-3 and J usage is TRBJ2-7; 11 bases match TRBD2. The CDR3 consists of 16 residues. V dropped 5 bases and J dropped 6; count of bases not matched to a gene: 12. Germline CDR1 reads SGHTA; CDR2 reads FQGTGA. This chain's CDR3 is CASSVGVSGGAAEQYF. DNA of the CDR3: TGTGCCAGCAGCGTAGGGGTTAGCGGGGGGGCCGCCGAGCAGTACTTC.

This chain joins TRBV18 and TRBJ2-3; maybe TRBD2 (6 bases). CDR1 and CDR2 from the germline V gene are KGHSH and LQKENI. The V and J ends lost 6 bases and 4 bases respectively, with 14 bases between them. The CDR3 totals 14 residues. This CDR3 is CASSTKEGSDTQYF. The DNA for the CDR3 is TGTGCCAGCTCGACCAAGGAGGGATCAGATACGCAGTATTTT. The full variable domain, completed using reference TRBV18 and TRBJ2-3, is NAGVMQNPRHLVRRRGQEARLRCSPMKGHSHVYWYRQLPEEGLKFMVYLQKENIIDESGMPKERFSAEFPKEGPSILRIQQVVRGDSAAYFCASSTKEGSDTQYFGPGTRLTVL.

The chain employs TRBV7-2 and TRBJ1-1; no definite D call. The CDR3 has 15 amino acids. V dropped 3 bases and J dropped 3 bases, with 14 bases sitting between them. Germline V lookup: CDR1 SGHTA, CDR2 FQGNSA. The CDR3 reads CASSFDIAGYTEAFF. In DNA form, the CDR3 reads TGTGCCAGCAGCTTTGACATCGCGGGGTACACTGAAGCTTTCTTT.

The chain links TRBV27 to TRBJ2-1, with 7 bases lining up with TRBD2. CDR1 is MNHEY and CDR2 is SMNVEV in the germline V gene (reference sequence). The CDR3 is 13 residues long. With 5 bases clipped from V and 6 bases from J, the junction kept 4 bases outside the gene matches. The CDR3 sequence is CASSPGRGNEQFF. Written as DNA, the CDR3 is TGTGCCAGCAGTCCGGGGAGGGGCAATGAGCAGTTCTTC.

The V call is TRBV19, the J call TRBJ2-2, with 7 bases identical to TRBD2. The CDR3 consists of 19 residues. V gave up 5 bases and J gave up 1 base; unmatched junction bases: 16. Germline values: CDR1 LNHDA, CDR2 SQIVND (reference sequence). CDR3 amino acids: CASSALVGGGGQNTGELFF. Here the CDR3 DNA reads TGTGCCAGTAGTGCCCTCGTTGGCGGGGGAGGACAGAACACCGGGGAGCTGTTTTTT.

This clone has a handful of counts. The rearrangement uses TRBV5-1 and TRBJ1-5; D is perhaps TRBD1 (5 bases). The V and J ends lost 1 base and 2 bases respectively, with 10 bases between them. The CDR3 spans 15 residues. Germline-derived CDR1 and CDR2 are SGHRS and YFSETQ. CDR3 sequence (DNA): TGCGCCAGCAGCTTGTGGGGCGAAGGCAATCAGCCCCAGCATTTT. Encoded protein: CASSLWGEGNQPQHF. The variable domain in full, with the rest retrieved from reference TRBV5-1 and TRBJ1-5, is KAGVTQTPRYLIKTRGQQVTLSCSPISGHRSVSWYQQTPGQGLQFLFEYFSETQRNKGNFPGRFSGRQFSNSRSEMNVSTLELGDSALYLCASSLWGEGNQPQHFGDGTRLSIL.

This clone was counted a single time. This chain links TRBV4-3 with TRBJ2-7, with a possible D match to TRBD2 (6 bases). This CDR3 comprises 13 residues. V gave up 4 bases and J gave up 8 bases, with 15 bases separating them. Per germline, CDR1 LGHNA and CDR2 YSLEER. The CDR3 loop reads CASSLGGVGKQYF. Written as DNA, the CDR3 is TGCGCCAGCAGCCTGGGGGGAGTCGGTAAGCAGTACTTC.

The chain employs TRBV6-5 and TRBJ2-5, with 12 bases fitting TRBD2. Germline loops: CDR1 MNHEY, CDR2 SVGAGI. The CDR3 contains 16 residues. V gave up 2 bases and J gave up 5 bases; unmatched junction bases: 6. The CDR3 DNA follows: TGTGCCAGCAGTTACGCTAGCGGGGGGGCCTATGAGACCCAGTACTTC. Protein sequence: CASSYASGGAYETQYF.

The chain carries TRBV30 and TRBJ1-3; D may be TRBD1 (5 bases). This CDR3 spans 13 amino acids. CDR1 GTSNPN and CDR2 SVGIG come from the germline V gene (reference sequence). V dropped 5 bases and J dropped 0 bases, with 8 bases sitting between them. CDR3 region: CAWDSLSGNTIYF. The DNA for the CDR3 is TGTGCCTGGGACAGCCTCTCTGGAAACACCATATATTTT.

This clone was seen only once. The rearrangement links TRBV15 to TRBJ2-1, with 7 bases lining up with TRBD2. The CDR3 is 14 residues long. CDR1 LNHNV and CDR2 YYDKDF come from the germline V gene (reference sequence). V lost 5 bases and J lost 8; bases outside the gene matches: 9. CDR3 sequence (DNA): TGTGCCACCAGCTCCGCGGGAGTAAGCGATGAGCAGTTCTTC. This sequence encodes CATSSAGVSDEQFF.